What follows is one T cell receptor beta chain and its context. This sample is drawn from a study of shared clonotypes between healthy human individuals. Positively selected for CCR7, the CD45RO-negative cells used as naive CD8 cells excluded terminally differentiated effector memory CD45RA+ cells. The repertoire was sequenced with immunoSEQ multiplex PCR; TCRdb's copy has only in-frame clones and lacks some. The sample holds some 2,100,000 clones; more than 85% are singletons and the top ten take around 1.7%. The CDR3 consists of 12 residues. Looked up from germline, CDR1 is MNHEY and CDR2 is SVGAGI. V was trimmed by 0 bases and J by 5 bases, leaving 4 bases between them.

The chain links TRBV6-5 to TRBJ1-1, with D hard to call. The clonotype was recovered from a man between 18 and 29 years old in good health. Some clones in this sample may be carry-over from other donors' samples. The sequencing sample was made of naive CD8+ T cells from PBMCs. CDR3 in amino acids: CASSYSTTEAFF. Here the CDR3 DNA reads TGTGCCAGCAGTTACTCTACTACTGAAGCTTTCTTT.